Below, 25 T cell receptor beta chains from the same sample are listed, as sequenced in a study of blood T cell repertoires in COVID-19. TCRdb keeps only in-frame clones here, not all; method: immunoSEQ multiplex PCR. The sample carries 230,000 or so clones, 70% to 90% recorded once. The sample taken for sequencing was PBMCs or T cells enriched from blood (not recorded which). These receptors were collected from a woman aged 50 to 60 who had been exposed to COVID-19.

The V call is TRBV6-2 or TRBV6-3, the J call TRBJ2-1, with 10 nucleotides matching TRBD2. This CDR3 contains 18 residues. CDR1 and CDR2 from the germline V gene are MNHEY and SVGEGT. The V and J ends lost 4 bases and 9 bases, in that order; junction bases with no gene match: 18. The chain's CDR3 is CASSSPLLSGGAAGEQFF. CDR3 nucleotide sequence: TGTGCCAGCAGTTCTCCACTGCTCAGCGGGGGGGCCGCAGGTGAGCAGTTCTTC.

The rearrangement joins TRBV25-1 to TRBJ1-6, with no clear D. Trimming removed 3 bases at V and 7 bases at J, with 7 bases between. The CDR3 runs 13 residues. Looked up from germline, CDR1 is MGHDK and CDR2 is SYGVNS. CDR3 protein: CASSERWNSPLHF. CDR3 DNA: TGTGCCAGCAGTGAGAGGTGGAATTCACCCCTCCACTTT.

This chain joins TRBV6-2 or TRBV6-3 and TRBJ1-5; no reliable D call. Germline V lookup: CDR1 MNHEY, CDR2 SVGEGT. The CDR3 length is 14 residues. Between the trimmed V and J ends, which lost 4 bases and 3 bases, there was a span of 10 bases. CDR3 region: CASSFTAVNQPQHF. The DNA of the CDR3 is TGTGCCAGCAGTTTCACAGCAGTCAATCAGCCCCAGCATTTT.

The chain uses TRBV18 and TRBJ1-5, with D possibly being TRBD1 (5 bases). The germline CDR1 and CDR2 sequences are KGHSH and LQKENI. With 5 bases removed from V and 4 bases from J, the gap between germline ends came to 6 bases. The CDR3 length is 12 residues. The CDR3, as DNA: TGTGCCAGCTCAGGGGGGAATCAGCCCCAGCATTTT. This sequence encodes CASSGGNQPQHF.

V gene TRBV12-3 or TRBV12-4 combines with J gene TRBJ1-2; D ambiguous. V shed 5 bases and J shed 8 bases, with 15 bases lying between them. The CDR3 contains 13 residues. The CDR3 spells CASSLVGGIGYTF. DNA of the CDR3: TGTGCCAGCAGTCTGGTAGGAGGGATCGGCTACACCTTC.

The chain carries TRBV7-9 and TRBJ1-1; D is uncertain. The CDR3 contains 13 residues. V lost 3 bases, J lost 8 bases, and 13 bases lay in between. CDR1 and CDR2 (germline): SEHNR, FQNEAQ (reference sequence). CDR3 coding DNA: TGTGCCAGCAGCTTTCCGAGGGCCCCCGAAGCTTTCTTT. Residues: CASSFPRAPEAFF.

The J gene is TRBJ2-5, the V gene TRBV18, with 9 bases fitting TRBD1. With 6 bases clipped from V and 5 bases from J, the junction kept 16 bases outside the gene matches. Germline values: CDR1 KGHSH, CDR2 LQKENI. The CDR3 is 17 amino acids. The CDR3 is CASSRQVGTGSSETQYF. The DNA for the CDR3 is TGTGCCAGCTCTCGGCAAGTCGGGACAGGGTCCTCGGAGACCCAGTACTTC.

The rearrangement uses TRBV11-2 and TRBJ1-2, with D uncertain. This CDR3 region has 14 residues. Trimming took off 5 bases at V and 4 bases at J, with 14 bases between the two ends. Germline V CDR1 and CDR2: SGHAT, FQNNGV. CDR3 sequence (DNA): TGTGCCAGCAGCGGCGACACGGTGACCTATGGCTACACCTTC. This encodes CASSGDTVTYGYTF. Full variable domain (remainder filled in from reference TRBV11-2 and TRBJ1-2): EAGVAQSPRYKIIEKRQSVAFWCNPISGHATLYWYQQILGQGPKLLIQFQNNGVVDDSQLPKDRFSAERLKGVDSTLKIQPAKLEDSAVYLCASSGDTVTYGYTFGSGTRLTVV.

The chain combines TRBV25-1 with TRBJ1-2; 12 bases align to TRBD1. The CDR3 spans 13 residues. The germline V gene has CDR1 MGHDK and CDR2 SYGVNS. V was clipped by 11 bases and J by 8 bases; unmatched bases: 9. The CDR3 DNA follows: TGTGCCTATAATCCGGGACAGGGGGCAGGCTACACCTTC. This encodes CAYNPGQGAGYTF.

The chain employs TRBV5-4 and TRBJ1-1; D is possibly TRBD1 (5 bases). Germline V gives CDR1 SGHNT, CDR2 YYREEE (reference sequence). This CDR3 contains 13 residues. V lost 2 bases and J 1 base, leaving 6 bases between the germline ends. This CDR3 is CASSLGANTEAFF. CDR3 DNA: TGTGCCAGCAGCTTAGGGGCGAACACTGAAGCTTTCTTT. The complete variable domain, with remaining parts taken from reference TRBV5-4 and TRBJ1-1, reads ETGVTQSPTHLIKTRGQQVTLRCSSQSGHNTVSWYQQALGQGPQFIFQYYREEENGRGNFPPRFSGLQFPNYSSELNVNALELDDSALYLCASSLGANTEAFFGQGTRLTVV.

The V and J genes are TRBV30 and TRBJ2-1; 8 bases are shared with TRBD1. There are 12 residues in the CDR3. After removal of 3 bases from V and 11 bases from J, the junction contained 6 bases not matched to a gene. Germline V gene sequence: CDR1 GTSNPN, CDR2 SVGIG (reference sequence). CDR3 loop: CAWRPRGPQQFF. The CDR3 region has the DNA TGTGCCTGGAGGCCCAGGGGGCCCCAGCAGTTCTTC.

The V and J genes are TRBV11-2 and TRBJ1-2; TRBD1 matches at 7 bases. Trimming at V came to 5 bases and at J to 7 bases, leaving 7 bases not matched to a gene. Per the germline V gene, CDR1 is SGHAT and CDR2 is FQNNGV. CDR3 length: 13 residues. The CDR3, as DNA: TGTGCCAGCAGCCTCAGGGGGATAAGTGGCTACACCTTC. Its protein is CASSLRGISGYTF. The full variable domain, its missing parts supplied by reference TRBV11-2 and TRBJ1-2, is EAGVAQSPRYKIIEKRQSVAFWCNPISGHATLYWYQQILGQGPKLLIQFQNNGVVDDSQLPKDRFSAERLKGVDSTLKIQPAKLEDSAVYLCASSLRGISGYTFGSGTRLTVV.

The rearrangement links TRBV7-9 to TRBJ2-1, with D possibly matching TRBD2 (7 bases). The CDR3 is 13 residues long. Germline assignment: CDR1 SEHNR and CDR2 FQNEAQ (reference sequence). V shed 7 bases and J shed 7 bases, with 14 bases lying between them. The CDR3 DNA follows: TGTGCCAGCAAGTGGGGGGGCCTTAATGAGCAGTTCTTC. Protein sequence: CASKWGGLNEQFF.

The chain recombines TRBV25-1 with TRBJ2-1, with D possibly being TRBD1 (5 bases). The germline V gene encodes CDR1 MGHDK and CDR2 SYGVNS. The CDR3 is 15 amino acids. V gave up 3 bases and J gave up 3 bases, with 12 bases separating them. The CDR3 nucleotides are TGTGCCAGCAGTGAGAGCAGGGTGGACTACAATGAGCAGTTCTTC. Its translation: CASSESRVDYNEQFF.

V usage is TRBV15 and J usage is TRBJ2-1; D possibly corresponds to TRBD2 (5 bases). Germline V CDR1 and CDR2: LNHNV, YYDKDF (reference sequence). The germline V and J ends were trimmed by 5 bases and 0 bases, with 14 bases remaining between them. CDR3 length: 16 residues. The DNA for the CDR3 is TGTGCCACCAGCGGGAGCGGACTGAGCTCCTACAATGAGCAGTTCTTC. Residues: CATSGSGLSSYNEQFF.

The rearrangement links TRBV4-2 to TRBJ2-1, with D perhaps TRBD2 (6 bases). CDR1 is LGHNA, CDR2 YNFKEQ, per germline. V lost 0 bases to trimming and J lost 8 bases, with 14 bases between them. The CDR3 totals 15 residues. This chain's CDR3 is CASSQDKDYSHEQFF. The CDR3 DNA reads as TGTGCCAGCAGCCAAGATAAGGACTACTCCCATGAGCAGTTCTTC.

The chain joins TRBV2 to TRBJ2-7, with D possibly being TRBD1 (6 bases). V lost 8 bases and J lost 3, with 14 bases in between. Per the germline V gene, CDR1 is SNHLY and CDR2 is FYNNEI. This CDR3 region has 13 residues. The CDR3 spells CASLMDRFYEQYF. The DNA for the CDR3 is TGTGCCAGCCTAATGGACAGATTCTACGAGCAGTACTTC.

The V gene is TRBV2, the J gene TRBJ2-2, with TRBD2 as a possible D gene (5 bases). The V gene's germline CDR1 is SNHLY and CDR2 FYNNEI. The V and J ends lost 11 bases and 3 bases respectively, with 16 bases between them. The CDR3 contains 14 residues. CDR3 residues: CASQQERDTGELFF. The CDR3 DNA is TGTGCCTCCCAGCAAGAGAGGGACACCGGGGAGCTGTTTTTT.

V is TRBV20-1 and J is TRBJ2-3; 8 positions match TRBD2. The trim removed 6 bases at V and 6 bases at J, leaving 2 bases unmatched. Germline lookup yields CDR1 DFQATT and CDR2 SNEGSKA (reference sequence). The CDR3 consists of 11 residues. DNA for the CDR3: TGCAGTGCGACGGGGGGGGATACGCAGTATTTT. Translating gives CSATGGDTQYF.

This sequence joins TRBV12-3 or TRBV12-4 and TRBJ1-2, with 7 bases that match TRBD1. The length of the CDR3 is 13 residues. The ends lost 5 bases at V and 2 bases at J; junction bases unmatched: 2. CDR3 sequence: CASSQDRNYGYTF. The CDR3 nucleotides read TGTGCCAGCAGTCAGGACAGGAACTATGGCTACACCTTC.

V gene TRBV5-4 combines with J gene TRBJ1-5; 10 positions match TRBD1. The CDR3 loop spans 15 amino acids. V gave up 4 bases and J gave up 5 bases; unmatched junction bases: 6. The germline V gene encodes CDR1 SGHNT and CDR2 YYREEE (reference sequence). The CDR3 bases are TGTGCCAGCAGCCGAGGGACAGGGGCTGATCAGCCCCAGCATTTT. Its protein product is CASSRGTGADQPQHF.

The DNA for the CDR3 is TGTGCCAGCAGTTACGGGCGCGAGCAGTACTTC. It codes for CASSYGREQYF. The V and J genes are TRBV6-2 or TRBV6-3 and TRBJ2-7; D is uncertain. The germline V gene has CDR1 MNHEY and CDR2 SVGEGT. V was shortened by 2 bases and J by 6 bases, with 5 bases between the two germline ends. This CDR3 has 11 amino acids.

This chain joins TRBV12-5 and TRBJ2-1; D remains unclear. Germline CDR1 reads LGHNT; CDR2 reads FRNRAP. Trimming shortened V by 2 bases and J by 0 bases, and 5 bases separated the two germline ends. The CDR3 loop spans 14 amino acids. The CDR3 DNA sequence: TGTGCTAGTGGTTTGTCCGTCTCCTACAATGAGCAGTTCTTC. It encodes CASGLSVSYNEQFF.

The chain recombines TRBV28 with TRBJ1-3; TRBD1 might be the D (5 bases). V lost 5 bases to trimming and J lost 1 base, with 9 bases between them. The CDR3 is 14 amino acids. In germline, CDR1 is MDHEN, CDR2 SYDVKM. CDR3 sequence: CASSIGGSGNTIYF. CDR3 DNA sequence: TGTGCCAGCAGTATTGGGGGGTCTGGAAACACCATATATTTT.

The chain couples TRBV19 to TRBJ1-5; D might be TRBD1 (6 bases). Deletions cut 10 bases from V and 4 bases from J, with 14 bases between. CDR3 length equals 13 residues. Per the germline V gene, CDR1 is LNHDA and CDR2 is SQIVND (reference sequence). In DNA, the CDR3 is TGTGCCACTTCGGACAGCGTGAATCAGCCCCAGCATTTT. It translates to CATSDSVNQPQHF.